The 23 T cell receptor beta chains below come from one sample, sequenced in a study of shared clonotypes between healthy human individuals. Data came from immunoSEQ multiplex PCR; TCRdb stores just in-frame clones and leaves some out. The table records around 500,000 clones, about three quarters of them present only once. The sequenced sample consisted of PBMCs. These receptor sequences come from a woman in her thirties or forties in good health. Some clones in this sample may be carry-over from other donors' samples.

The chain employs TRBV18 and TRBJ2-1, with TRBD2 as a possible D gene (6 bases). Germline CDR1 KGHSH, CDR2 LQKENI. The CDR3 has 14 amino acids. V lost 4 bases and J lost 5, with 12 bases in between. The CDR3 coding sequence is TGTGCCAGCTCACGTACTAGCCGGGACAATGAGCAGTTCTTC. Protein: CASSRTSRDNEQFF.

Points on this clone: Just one base apart from a much larger clone, this may be a read error. The rearrangement uses TRBV30 and TRBJ1-2; no definite D call. CDR3 size: 11 residues. Germline CDR1 reads GTSNPN; CDR2 reads SVGIG (reference sequence). As DNA, the CDR3 is TGTGCCTGGGCGGACCACTATGGCTGCACCTTC. It translates to CAWADHYGCTF.

This sequence joins TRBV7-2 and TRBJ2-3; 7 positions match TRBD1. V lost 5 bases, J lost 1 base, and 9 bases stayed unmatched. This CDR3 is 16 amino acids long. Per germline, CDR1 SGHTA and CDR2 FQGNSA. CDR3 bases: TGTGCCAGCAGCAAGAACAGGGGATTGGGCACAGATACGCAGTATTTT. Amino acids: CASSKNRGLGTDTQYF.

This rearrangement joins TRBV5-4 to TRBJ1-2, with 7 bases that match TRBD1. CDR1 is SGHNT and CDR2 is YYREEE in the germline V gene (reference sequence). V lost 0 bases to trimming and J lost 7 bases; unmatched junction nucleotides: 0. This CDR3 contains 12 residues. In DNA form, the CDR3 reads TGTGCCAGCAGCTTGGACAGGGGTGGCTACACCTTC. It translates to CASSLDRGGYTF.

Comments on this clone: Other DNA sequences in the same sample also yield this CDR3. The J gene is TRBJ1-1, the V gene TRBV5-1, with 7 positions matching TRBD1. Trimming removed 4 bases from V and 0 bases from J; junction bases left unmatched: 3. CDR1 SGHRS and CDR2 YFSETQ come from the germline V gene. The CDR3 is 14 amino acids. Here the CDR3 reads CASSQQGMNTEAFF. CDR3 bases: TGCGCCAGCAGCCAACAGGGGATGAACACTGAAGCTTTCTTT. Variable domain in full (rest from reference TRBV5-1 and TRBJ1-1): KAGVTQTPRYLIKTRGQQVTLSCSPISGHRSVSWYQQTPGQGLQFLFEYFSETQRNKGNFPGRFSGRQFSNSRSEMNVSTLELGDSALYLCASSQQGMNTEAFFGQGTRLTVV.

This chain links TRBV27 with TRBJ2-2, with TRBD1 identical over 9 bases. Germline CDR1 is MNHEY and CDR2 is SMNVEV (reference sequence). The CDR3 totals 15 residues. Trimming at V came to 4 bases and at J to 6 bases, leaving 6 bases not matched to a gene. The CDR3 reads CASSSPNRGPGELFF. In DNA form, the CDR3 reads TGTGCCAGCAGTTCCCCGAACAGGGGGCCCGGGGAGCTGTTTTTT.

The chain joins TRBV19 to TRBJ2-7; TRBD1 agrees at 10 bases. V trimming: 4 bases; J trimming: 5 bases; junction bases outside the gene matches: 11. This CDR3 has 16 amino acids. Germline assignment: CDR1 LNHDA and CDR2 SQIVND (reference sequence). For the CDR3, the DNA is TGTGCCAGTAGTACGAACAGGGGACAGGGGTTCCACGAGCAGTACTTC. Protein product: CASSTNRGQGFHEQYF.

The chain employs TRBV2 and TRBJ1-1, with 8 nucleotides matching TRBD1. CDR3 length: 13 amino acids. The V segment lost 5 bases and the J segment 10 bases; nucleotides outside the gene matches: 9. Per the germline V gene, CDR1 is SNHLY and CDR2 is FYNNEI. The CDR3 nucleotides are TGTGCCAGCAGTAACCAGGGGGCCGATGTAGCTTTCTTT. This translates into CASSNQGADVAFF.

The chain combines TRBV7-2 with TRBJ2-7; D possibly corresponds to TRBD2 (5 bases). In germline, CDR1 is SGHTA, CDR2 FQGNSA. Trimming took off 5 bases at V and 7 bases at J, with 12 bases between the two ends. The CDR3 runs 12 residues. The CDR3 nucleotides read TGTGCCAGCAGCCGCTGGACGGGAGAGCAGTACTTC. It codes for CASSRWTGEQYF.

The chain employs TRBV7-6 and TRBJ1-1; D unresolved. Trimming removed 1 base at V and 0 bases at J, with 12 bases between. The CDR3 runs to 16 residues. Germline V gene sequence: CDR1 SGHVS, CDR2 FNYEAQ. Here the CDR3 reads CASSLGVRGMNTEAFF. The CDR3 nucleotides are TGTGCCAGCAGCTTAGGGGTCCGGGGAATGAACACTGAAGCTTTCTTT.

For this clone: A far larger clone differs by one base, so this is likely a read error. The final CDR3 position lacks the conserved phenylalanine or tryptophan, pointing to a likely read error. The chain is built from TRBV20-1 and TRBJ1-1; D unclear. V shed 3 bases and J shed 1 base, with 3 bases lying between them. CDR1 and CDR2 (germline): DFQATT, SNEGSKA (reference sequence). This CDR3 is 11 amino acids long. The CDR3 reads CSASKNTEAFL. CDR3 DNA: TGCAGTGCTAGTAAGAACACTGAAGCTTTCCTT.

This chain links TRBV27 with TRBJ2-7, with 9 bases aligning to TRBD1. CDR1 and CDR2 from the germline V gene are MNHEY and SMNVEV (reference sequence). With 2 bases clipped from V and 3 bases from J, the junction kept 2 bases outside the gene matches. This CDR3 is 14 amino acids long. The CDR3 reads CASSLGQGIYEQYF. For the CDR3, the DNA is TGTGCCAGCAGTTTAGGACAGGGGATCTACGAGCAGTACTTC.

V is TRBV11-2 and J is TRBJ2-7, with D possibly matching TRBD1 (6 bases). This CDR3 spans 16 amino acids. Germline V gene sequence: CDR1 SGHAT, CDR2 FQNNGV. Trimming left V 4 bases short and J 2 bases short, with 18 bases between. The CDR3 sequence is CASSYSRDKGTYEQYF. CDR3 DNA: TGTGCCAGCAGCTACTCCCGGGACAAGGGCACCTACGAGCAGTACTTC.

This rearrangement joins TRBV14 to TRBJ2-5, with D possibly being TRBD1 (6 bases). This CDR3 region has 12 residues. V dropped 3 bases and J dropped 7 bases, with 9 bases sitting between them. Per the germline V gene, CDR1 is SGHDN and CDR2 is FVKESK. The CDR3 DNA reads as TGTGCCAGCAGCCAGCCCAGGGGGACCCAGTACTTC. It encodes CASSQPRGTQYF.

Regarding this clone: A much larger clone sits a single nucleotide away, making a read error possible. The chain combines TRBV7-2 with TRBJ1-1; no clear D gene. The V end was cut by 1 base, the J end by 1 base, with 4 bases between. The CDR3 covers 13 residues. Germline-derived CDR1 and CDR2 are SGHTA and FQGNSA. The CDR3 is CASSLGQNTEAFF. In nucleotides, the CDR3 is TGTGCCAGCAGCTTAGGACAGAACACTGAAGCTTTCTTT.

The rearrangement links TRBV30 to TRBJ2-1; TRBD2 aligns across 12 bases. The CDR3 is 12 amino acids. V lost 3 bases to trimming and J lost 16 bases; unmatched junction nucleotides: 7. The germline gives CDR1 GTSNPN, CDR2 SVGIG (reference sequence). The CDR3: CAWRTSGSPRFF. CDR3 nucleotides: TGTGCCTGGAGGACTAGCGGGAGCCCGCGATTCTTC. Full variable domain (outside the CDR3, taken from reference TRBV30 and TRBJ2-1): SQTIHQWPATLVQPVGSPLSLECTVEGTSNPNLYWYRQAAGRGLQLLFYSVGIGQISSEVPQNLSASRPQDRQFILSSKKLLLSDSGFYLCAWRTSGSPRFFGPGTRLTVL.

This clone showed up just once. The chain couples TRBV29-1 to TRBJ2-6; D might be TRBD1 (6 bases). This CDR3 has 15 residues. Germline-derived CDR1 and CDR2 are SQVTM and ANQGSEA. Trimming cost V 2 bases and J 1 base, with 9 bases left between them. CDR3 in amino acids: CSVELGQSGANVLTF. CDR3 DNA: TGCAGCGTTGAACTGGGACAATCTGGGGCCAACGTCCTGACTTTC.

J is TRBJ2-7 and V is TRBV28; the match to TRBD1 covers 9 bases. There are 14 residues in the CDR3. V gave up 1 base and J gave up 7 bases; unmatched junction bases: 5. Germline V lookup: CDR1 MDHEN, CDR2 SYDVKM. The CDR3 protein is CASSLYRGLGEQYF. The CDR3 DNA follows: TGTGCCAGCAGTTTATACAGGGGGCTGGGAGAGCAGTACTTC.

This clone was seen more than once but under ten times. The V and J genes are TRBV7-9 and TRBJ2-3; the D is unclear. The CDR3 runs to 11 residues. Germline values: CDR1 SEHNR, CDR2 FQNEAQ (reference sequence). The V end lost 1 base, the J end lost 8 bases, and 4 bases lay between the germline ends. In DNA form, the CDR3 reads TGTGCCAGCAGCTTAGGTTTTACGCAGTATTTT. This gives the protein CASSLGFTQYF.

The chain uses TRBV19 and TRBJ2-5, with 12 bases identical to TRBD2. The CDR3 extends over 15 amino acids. Germline V gene lookup returns CDR1 LNHDA and CDR2 SQIVND (reference sequence). Germline trimming cut 7 bases from V and 5 bases from J; bases unmatched to any gene: 8. The CDR3 coding sequence is TGTGCCAGTAACTCACTAGCGGGAGGTTGGGAGACCCAGTACTTC. Translated, it gives CASNSLAGGWETQYF.

CDR3: CASSLGLGNEQFF. The CDR3 DNA is TGTGCCAGCAGCCTAGGTCTGGGCAATGAGCAGTTCTTC. The chain combines TRBV7-3 with TRBJ2-1; D unclear. Germline V gene lookup returns CDR1 SGHTA and CDR2 FQGTGA. The V end was cut by 5 bases, the J end by 6 bases, with 11 bases between. The length of the CDR3 is 13 residues.

This sequence joins TRBV5-1 and TRBJ2-3; 9 nucleotides line up with TRBD2. The CDR3 is 16 amino acids. V shed 0 bases, J shed 2 bases, and the junction held 4 bases outside the gene matches. Germline assignment: CDR1 SGHRS and CDR2 YFSETQ. CDR3 in DNA: TGCGCCAGCAGCTTGGTTGCTAGCGGGGACACAGATACGCAGTATTTT. Translating it yields CASSLVASGDTDTQYF.

The J gene is TRBJ2-1, the V gene TRBV13; D possibly uses TRBD1 or TRBD2 (6 bases each). The CDR3 runs to 17 residues. The V end was cut by 4 bases, the J end by 8 bases, with 24 bases between. Looked up from germline, CDR1 is PRHDT and CDR2 is FYEKMQ (reference sequence). CDR3 loop: CASSSNREAHWDHEQFF. Written as DNA, the CDR3 is TGTGCCAGCAGCTCAAACAGGGAGGCGCACTGGGATCATGAGCAGTTCTTC.